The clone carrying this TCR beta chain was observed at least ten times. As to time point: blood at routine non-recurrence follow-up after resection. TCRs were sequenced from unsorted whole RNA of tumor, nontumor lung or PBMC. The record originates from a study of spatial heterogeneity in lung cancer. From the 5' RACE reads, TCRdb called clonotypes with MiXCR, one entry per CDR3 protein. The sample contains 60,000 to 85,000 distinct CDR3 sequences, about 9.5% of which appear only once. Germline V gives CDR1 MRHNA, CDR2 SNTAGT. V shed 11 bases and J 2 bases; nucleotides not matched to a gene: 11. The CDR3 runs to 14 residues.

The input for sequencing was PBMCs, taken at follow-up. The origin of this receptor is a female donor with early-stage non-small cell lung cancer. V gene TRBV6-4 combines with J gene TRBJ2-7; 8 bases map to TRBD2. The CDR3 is CAPITAGGPYEQYF. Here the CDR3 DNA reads TGTGCCCCCATAACGGCGGGAGGCCCCTACGAGCAGTACTTC.